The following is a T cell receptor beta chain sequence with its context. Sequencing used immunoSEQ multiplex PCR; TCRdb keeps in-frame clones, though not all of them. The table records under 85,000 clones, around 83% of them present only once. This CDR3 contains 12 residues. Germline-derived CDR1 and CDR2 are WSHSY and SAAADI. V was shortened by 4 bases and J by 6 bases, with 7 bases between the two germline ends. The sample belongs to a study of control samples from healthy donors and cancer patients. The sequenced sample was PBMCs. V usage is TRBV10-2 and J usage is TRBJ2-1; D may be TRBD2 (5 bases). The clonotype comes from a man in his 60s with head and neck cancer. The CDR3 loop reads CASSGESNEQFF. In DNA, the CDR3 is TGCGCCAGCAGTGGGGAGTCCAATGAGCAGTTCTTC.